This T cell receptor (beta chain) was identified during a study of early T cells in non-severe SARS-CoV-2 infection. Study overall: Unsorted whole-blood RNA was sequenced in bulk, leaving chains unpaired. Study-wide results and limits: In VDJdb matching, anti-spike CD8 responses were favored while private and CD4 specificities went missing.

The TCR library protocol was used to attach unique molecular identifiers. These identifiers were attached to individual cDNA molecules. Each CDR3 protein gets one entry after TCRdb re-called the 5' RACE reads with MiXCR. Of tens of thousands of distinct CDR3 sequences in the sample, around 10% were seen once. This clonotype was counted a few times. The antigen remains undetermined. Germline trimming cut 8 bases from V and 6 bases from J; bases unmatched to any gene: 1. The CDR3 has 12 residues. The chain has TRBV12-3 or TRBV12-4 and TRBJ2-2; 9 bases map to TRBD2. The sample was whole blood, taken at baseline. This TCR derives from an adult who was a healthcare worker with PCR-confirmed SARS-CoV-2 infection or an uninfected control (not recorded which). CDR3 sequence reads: CASERGAGELFF. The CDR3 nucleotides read TGTGCCAGCGAGCGGGGGGCCGGGGAGCTGTTTTTT.